The 29 T cell receptor beta chains listed next were all sequenced from one sample in a study of T cell responses to AZD1222 COVID-19 vaccine. Assay: immunoSEQ multiplex PCR; the TCRdb copy retains only in-frame clones and omits some. The table shows about 120,000 clones, with about 90% occurring only once. The sample consisted of peripheral blood, taken 28 days after the second AZD1222 dose. The origin of the receptors is an adult who received the AZD1222 COVID-19 vaccine.

The chain joins TRBV11-2 to TRBJ2-1; D perhaps matches TRBD2 (6 bases). V gave up 2 bases and J gave up 4 bases, with 12 bases separating them. The germline V gene encodes CDR1 SGHAT and CDR2 FQNNGV. The CDR3 covers 15 residues. In nucleotides, the CDR3 is TGTGCCAGCAGCTTATTCGGGGGTCAGTACAATGAGCAGTTCTTC. Protein product: CASSLFGGQYNEQFF.

This clone showed up just once. The chain employs TRBV14 and TRBJ1-1; D not resolved. The ends were cut back, 4 bases at V and 11 bases at J, with 14 bases in the middle. CDR1 is SGHDN, CDR2 FVKESK, per germline. CDR3 size: 12 residues. CDR3 residues: CASSRGGLRAFF. The CDR3 coding sequence is TGTGCCAGCAGCCGCGGTGGCCTTAGGGCTTTCTTT.

The chain is built from TRBV18 and TRBJ2-1; D possibly corresponds to TRBD1 (8 bases). This CDR3 region has 16 residues. The V and J ends lost 0 bases and 9 bases respectively, with 18 bases between them. Germline CDR1 and CDR2: KGHSH and LQKENI. The CDR3: CASSPPSGTGRSEQFF. As DNA, the CDR3 is TGTGCCAGCTCACCACCCAGCGGGACAGGTAGGAGTGAGCAGTTCTTC.

The rearrangement links TRBV5-1 to TRBJ2-7, with 11 bases lining up with TRBD1. The CDR3 length is 15 residues. Germline trimming cut 0 bases from V and 3 bases from J; bases unmatched to any gene: 2. Germline V gene data show CDR1 as SGHRS and CDR2 as YFSETQ. The CDR3 coding sequence is TGCGCCAGCAGCTTGGTTGGGACAGGGGGCTACGAGCAGTACTTC. As protein: CASSLVGTGGYEQYF.

The chain carries TRBV19 and TRBJ1-5; D not resolved. Germline V gene lookup returns CDR1 LNHDA and CDR2 SQIVND (reference sequence). The CDR3 spans 15 residues. The V end lost 0 bases, the J end lost 4 bases, and 10 bases lay between the germline ends. The CDR3 DNA reads TGTGCCAGTAGTATAGACGGTCCGGGAAATCAGCCCCAGCATTTT. Its protein is CASSIDGPGNQPQHF.

This clone was observed a few times. The chain uses TRBV7-2 and TRBJ1-5, with D uncertain. From germline, CDR1 is SGHTA and CDR2 FQGNSA. The V and J ends lost 0 bases and 6 bases respectively, with 9 bases between them. CDR3 size: 14 residues. The CDR3 DNA reads as TGTGCCAGCAGCTTAGCGGGATTCTCTCAGCCCCAGCATTTT. Its translation is CASSLAGFSQPQHF.

This chain connects TRBV27 to TRBJ2-7; the match to TRBD2 covers 10 bases. The CDR3 contains 16 residues. With V trimmed by 6 bases and J by 5 bases, 13 bases remained unmatched. Germline CDR1 is MNHEY and CDR2 is SMNVEV (reference sequence). The CDR3 protein is CASSPDTSGTWNEQYF. CDR3 in DNA: TGTGCCAGCAGCCCTGATACTAGCGGGACTTGGAACGAGCAGTACTTC.

The chain carries TRBV4-1 and TRBJ2-7; tentative D call: TRBD1 (5 bases). Germline values: CDR1 MGHRA, CDR2 YSYEKL. The CDR3 consists of 14 residues. V lost 0 bases to trimming and J lost 5 bases, with 11 bases between them. The CDR3 loop reads CASSQDPAGNEQYF. CDR3 sequence (DNA): TGCGCCAGCAGCCAAGATCCCGCAGGGAACGAGCAGTACTTC.

This clone was seen a single time. The chain is built from TRBV6-4 and TRBJ2-2, with D uncertain. The V and J ends lost 4 bases and 0 bases respectively, with 12 bases between them. The germline V gene has CDR1 MRHNA and CDR2 SNTAGT. CDR3 length equals 16 residues. The CDR3 loop reads CASSVTFGPNTGELFF. The DNA for the CDR3 is TGTGCCAGCAGTGTAACGTTTGGCCCGAACACCGGGGAGCTGTTTTTT.

The chain has TRBV6-5 and TRBJ1-5; D uncertain. Germline CDR1 MNHEY, CDR2 SVGAGI. V lost 6 bases and J 3 bases, leaving 12 bases between the germline ends. The CDR3 length is 14 residues. The CDR3 sequence is CASSVGQFNQPQHF. The DNA for the CDR3 is TGTGCCAGCAGCGTCGGGCAGTTCAATCAGCCCCAGCATTTT.

J is TRBJ1-1 and V is TRBV3-1 (or the pseudogene TRBV3-2); TRBD1 might be the D (5 bases). The germline V gene encodes CDR1 LGHDT and CDR2 YNNKEL (reference sequence). The CDR3 has 14 residues. V shed 1 base and J shed 3 bases, with 9 bases lying between them. In DNA form, the CDR3 reads TGTGCCAGCAGCCAAGTCGGGGGATACACTGAAGCTTTCTTT. Amino acids: CASSQVGGYTEAFF.

This chain joins TRBV7-8 and TRBJ2-6; D unclear. In germline, CDR1 is SGHVS, CDR2 FQNEAQ. CDR3 length equals 15 residues. The ends were cut back, 2 bases at V and 12 bases at J, with 17 bases in the middle. The CDR3 is CASSLRARTPRVLTF. In DNA form, the CDR3 reads TGTGCCAGCAGCTTAAGGGCCAGGACCCCCCGCGTCCTGACTTTC.

The V gene is TRBV3-1 (or the pseudogene TRBV3-2), the J gene TRBJ2-2, with D perhaps TRBD2 (5 bases). CDR1 is LGHDT, CDR2 YNNKEL, per germline (reference sequence). V shed 10 bases and J shed 3 bases, with 12 bases lying between them. The CDR3 has 13 amino acids. The CDR3 reads CATSRGYTGELFF. The DNA for the CDR3 is TGTGCCACAAGCCGGGGATACACCGGGGAGCTGTTTTTT.

The chain joins TRBV19 to TRBJ2-6, with 8 bases fitting TRBD2. CDR3 length: 14 residues. The ends lost 10 bases at V and 4 bases at J; junction bases unmatched: 6. Per the germline V gene, CDR1 is LNHDA and CDR2 is SQIVND (reference sequence). The chain's CDR3 is CATGGGSGANVLTF. In DNA form, the CDR3 reads TGTGCCACGGGGGGGGGATCCGGGGCCAACGTCCTGACTTTC.

This clone was observed once. V gene TRBV29-1 combines with J gene TRBJ1-2, with D perhaps matching TRBD1 (6 bases). The ends were cut back, 5 bases at V and 6 bases at J, with 16 bases in the middle. The length of the CDR3 is 13 residues. Germline CDR1 reads SQVTM; CDR2 reads ANQGSEA. The CDR3 region has the DNA TGCAGCGTTCAACCCAGGGGAGTCGATGGCTACACCTTC. Residues: CSVQPRGVDGYTF. Full variable domain (rest looked up from reference TRBV29-1 and TRBJ1-2): SAVISQKPSRDICQRGTSLTIQCQVDSQVTMMFWYRQQPGQSLTLIATANQGSEATYESGFVIDKFPISRPNLTFSTLTVSNMSPEDSSIYLCSVQPRGVDGYTFGSGTRLTVV.

The gene calls are TRBV12-3 or TRBV12-4 and TRBJ2-3; no reliable D call. Between the trimmed V and J ends, which lost 6 bases and 2 bases, there was a span of 9 bases. The CDR3 loop spans 13 amino acids. The chain's CDR3 is CASRTTPTDTQYF. DNA of the CDR3: TGTGCCAGCAGAACGACACCCACAGATACGCAGTATTTT.

The chain joins TRBV5-1 to TRBJ1-1, with a weak D call TRBD1 (5 bases). CDR1 is SGHRS and CDR2 is YFSETQ in the germline V gene. This CDR3 has 14 amino acids. V was cut by 2 bases and J by 1 base, with 9 bases left in between. The CDR3 is CASSFTTANTEAFF. In DNA form, the CDR3 reads TGCGCCAGCAGCTTCACGACAGCGAACACTGAAGCTTTCTTT.

A single count supports this clone. The chain links TRBV19 to TRBJ2-5; 11 bases line up with TRBD2. The CDR3 covers 18 residues. Per germline, CDR1 LNHDA and CDR2 SQIVND (reference sequence). V dropped 1 base and J dropped 4; count of bases not matched to a gene: 11. The CDR3 DNA is TGTGCCAGTAGTATAGCAAGGATAGCGGGAGGGTTGGGAGAGACCCAGTACTTC. Amino acid sequence: CASSIARIAGGLGETQYF.

The chain links TRBV11-3 to TRBJ2-1; TRBD2 is a possible D gene (6 bases). CDR3 length: 14 residues. The V gene's germline CDR1 is SGHNT and CDR2 YENEEA. Trimming took 5 bases from V and 8 from J, leaving 16 bases between them. CDR3 amino acids: CASSTPGERDEQFF. The DNA for the CDR3 is TGTGCCAGCAGCACGCCGGGAGAAAGGGATGAGCAGTTCTTC.

The chain combines TRBV7-9 with TRBJ1-5; D may be TRBD1 (5 bases). CDR3 length: 13 residues. The V end was cut by 10 bases, the J end by 2 bases, with 12 bases between. Germline-derived CDR1 and CDR2 are SEHNR and FQNEAQ (reference sequence). The CDR3 loop reads CATNRDRNQPQHF. In nucleotides, the CDR3 is TGTGCCACCAACCGGGACCGCAATCAGCCCCAGCATTTT.

This clone was observed a handful of times. The chain couples TRBV19 to TRBJ1-5; D unresolved. The V gene's germline CDR1 is LNHDA and CDR2 SQIVND (reference sequence). Deletions cut 4 bases from V and 5 bases from J, with 18 bases between. The CDR3 sequence is 16 residues long. The CDR3 loop reads CASSTNRERRHQPQHF. DNA of the CDR3: TGTGCCAGTAGTACAAACCGTGAGAGGAGACATCAGCCCCAGCATTTT.

The CDR3 DNA follows: TGTGCCAGCAGCTTTGGGGCGAGAAACGATGAGCAGTTCTTC. Its translation: CASSFGARNDEQFF. V usage is TRBV7-3 and J usage is TRBJ2-1, with D possibly TRBD1 on 5 matching bases. Trimming stripped 3 bases from V and 8 bases from J, with 14 bases between. Germline CDR1 is SGHTA and CDR2 is FQGTGA. CDR3 length equals 14 residues.

The DNA of the CDR3 is TGTGCCAGCAGTTTATTTAGGGGAGTCTCTTCACCCCTCCACTTT. Translation gives CASSLFRGVSSPLHF. This sequence joins TRBV28 and TRBJ1-6; D is perhaps TRBD1 (5 bases). The V and J ends lost 1 base and 9 bases respectively, with 13 bases between them. Per the germline V gene, CDR1 is MDHEN and CDR2 is SYDVKM. This CDR3 spans 15 amino acids.

Only a few counts were recorded for this clone. The chain joins TRBV29-1 to TRBJ1-2, with D possibly TRBD1 on 6 matching bases. This CDR3 has 12 residues. V was pared by 4 bases and J by 5 bases, with 11 bases between. Germline V CDR1 and CDR2: SQVTM, ANQGSEA. The CDR3 loop reads CSVVSRGYGYTF. CDR3 DNA sequence: TGCAGCGTTGTTTCAAGGGGGTATGGCTACACCTTC.

The J gene is TRBJ1-2, the V gene TRBV18; D is uncertain. CDR3 length: 13 residues. With 6 bases removed from V and 5 bases from J, the gap between germline ends came to 13 bases. CDR1 and CDR2 (germline): KGHSH, LQKENI. For the CDR3, the DNA is TGTGCCAGCTCCCCCGATGTAGTTTATGGCTACACCTTC. Protein sequence: CASSPDVVYGYTF.

The chain carries TRBV6-1 and TRBJ2-1, with D hard to call. The CDR3 extends over 13 amino acids. Trimming removed 1 base from V and 8 bases from J, with 9 bases in between. Germline-derived CDR1 and CDR2 are MNHNS and SASEGT. As DNA, the CDR3 is TGTGCCAGCAGTGAAGTATTATCATATGAGCAGTTCTTC. It encodes CASSEVLSYEQFF.

The rearrangement links TRBV4-2 to TRBJ2-1, with TRBD2 matching over 8 bases. J was trimmed by 6 bases and V by 2 bases; bases with no gene match: 6. The germline gives CDR1 LGHNA, CDR2 YNFKEQ. CDR3 length: 15 amino acids. CDR3 region: CASSQPSGGLNEQFF. The CDR3 bases are TGTGCCAGCAGCCAACCCTCGGGGGGGCTCAATGAGCAGTTCTTC.

The V and J genes are TRBV5-1 and TRBJ1-2; tentative D call: TRBD1 (5 bases). The CDR3 runs 13 residues. Germline-derived CDR1 and CDR2 are SGHRS and YFSETQ. Trimming removed 4 bases from V and 2 bases from J, with 9 bases in between. CDR3 sequence (DNA): TGCGCCAGCAGCCATGACAGAAACTATGGCTACACCTTC. This gives the protein CASSHDRNYGYTF. Full variable domain (missing parts from reference TRBV5-1 and TRBJ1-2): KAGVTQTPRYLIKTRGQQVTLSCSPISGHRSVSWYQQTPGQGLQFLFEYFSETQRNKGNFPGRFSGRQFSNSRSEMNVSTLELGDSALYLCASSHDRNYGYTFGSGTRLTVV.

The chain combines TRBV3-1 (or the pseudogene TRBV3-2) with TRBJ1-4; D is perhaps TRBD1 (5 bases). The CDR3 sequence is 14 residues long. The V gene lost 0 bases and the J gene lost 10 bases, with 12 bases spanning the gap. Germline V gene lookup returns CDR1 LGHDT and CDR2 YNNKEL (reference sequence). The CDR3 loop reads CASSQEGGGAKLFF. The CDR3 DNA is TGTGCCAGCAGCCAAGAGGGGGGAGGGGCAAAACTGTTTTTT.